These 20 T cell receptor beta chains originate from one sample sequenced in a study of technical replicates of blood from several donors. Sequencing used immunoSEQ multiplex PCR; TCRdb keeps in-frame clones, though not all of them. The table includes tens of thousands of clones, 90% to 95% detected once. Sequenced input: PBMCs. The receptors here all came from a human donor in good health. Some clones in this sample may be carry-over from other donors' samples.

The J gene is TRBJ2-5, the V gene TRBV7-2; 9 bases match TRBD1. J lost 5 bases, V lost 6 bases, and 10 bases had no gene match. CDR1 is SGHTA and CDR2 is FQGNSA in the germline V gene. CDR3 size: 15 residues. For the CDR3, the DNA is TGTGCCAGCAGACGTACCGGGACAGGGATGGAGACCCAGTACTTC. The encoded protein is CASRRTGTGMETQYF.

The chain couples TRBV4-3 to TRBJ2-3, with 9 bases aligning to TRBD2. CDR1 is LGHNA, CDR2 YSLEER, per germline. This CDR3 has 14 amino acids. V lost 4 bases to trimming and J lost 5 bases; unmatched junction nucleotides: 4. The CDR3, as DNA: TGCGCCAGCAGCCCATATAGCGGGAGAGATACGCAGTATTTT. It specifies CASSPYSGRDTQYF.

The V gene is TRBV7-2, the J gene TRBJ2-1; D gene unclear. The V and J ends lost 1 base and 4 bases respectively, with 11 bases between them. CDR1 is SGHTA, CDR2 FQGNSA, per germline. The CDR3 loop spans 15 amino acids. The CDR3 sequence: CASSLGRFPYNEQFF. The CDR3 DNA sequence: TGTGCCAGCAGCTTAGGTAGATTCCCATACAATGAGCAGTTCTTC.

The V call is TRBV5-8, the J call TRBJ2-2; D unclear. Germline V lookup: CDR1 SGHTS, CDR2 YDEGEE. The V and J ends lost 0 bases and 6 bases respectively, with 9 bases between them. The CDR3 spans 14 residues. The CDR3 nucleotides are TGTGCCAGCAGCTTGGCGGTTACAGCCGGGGAGCTGTTTTTT. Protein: CASSLAVTAGELFF.

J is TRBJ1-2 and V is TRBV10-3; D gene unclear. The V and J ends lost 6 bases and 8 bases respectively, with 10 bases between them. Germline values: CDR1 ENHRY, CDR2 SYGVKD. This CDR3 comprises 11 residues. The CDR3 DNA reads TGTGCCATCAGCTATGGAGACGGCTACACCTTC. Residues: CAISYGDGYTF.

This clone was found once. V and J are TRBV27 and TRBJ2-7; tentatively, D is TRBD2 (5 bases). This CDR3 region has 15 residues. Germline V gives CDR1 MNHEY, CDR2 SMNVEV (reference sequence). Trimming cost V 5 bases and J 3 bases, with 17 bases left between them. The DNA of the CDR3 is TGTGCCAGCAGTAAGGGTCTTCAAGCGGTCTACGAGCAGTACTTC. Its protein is CASSKGLQAVYEQYF.

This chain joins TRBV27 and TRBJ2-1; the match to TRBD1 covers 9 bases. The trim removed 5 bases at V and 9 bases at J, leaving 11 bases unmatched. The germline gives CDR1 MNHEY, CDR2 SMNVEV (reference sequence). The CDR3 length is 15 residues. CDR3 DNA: TGTGCCAGCAGTGACCGGGACAGGGTCGGAGGTGAGCAGTTCTTC. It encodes CASSDRDRVGGEQFF.

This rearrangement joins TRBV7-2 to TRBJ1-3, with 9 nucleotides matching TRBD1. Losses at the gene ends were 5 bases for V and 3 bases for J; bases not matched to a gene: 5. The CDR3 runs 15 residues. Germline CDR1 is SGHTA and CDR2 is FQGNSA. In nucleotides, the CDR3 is TGTGCCAGCAGCCTTACAGGGGGCGTTGGAAACACCATATATTTT. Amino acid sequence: CASSLTGGVGNTIYF.

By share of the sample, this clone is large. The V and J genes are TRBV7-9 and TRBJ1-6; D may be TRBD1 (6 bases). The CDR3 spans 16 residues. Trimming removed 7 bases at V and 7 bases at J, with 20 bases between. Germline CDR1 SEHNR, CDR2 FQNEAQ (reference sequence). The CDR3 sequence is CASTFSRGIDNSPLHF. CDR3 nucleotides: TGTGCCAGCACCTTCAGCAGGGGTATAGACAATTCACCCCTCCACTTT.

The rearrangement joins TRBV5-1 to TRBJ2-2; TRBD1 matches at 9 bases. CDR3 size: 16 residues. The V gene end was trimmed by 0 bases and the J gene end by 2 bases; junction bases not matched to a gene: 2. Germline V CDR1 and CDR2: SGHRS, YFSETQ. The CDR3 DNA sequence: TGCGCCAGCAGCTTGGGGGACAGGGCCAACACCGGGGAGCTGTTTTTT. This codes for CASSLGDRANTGELFF.

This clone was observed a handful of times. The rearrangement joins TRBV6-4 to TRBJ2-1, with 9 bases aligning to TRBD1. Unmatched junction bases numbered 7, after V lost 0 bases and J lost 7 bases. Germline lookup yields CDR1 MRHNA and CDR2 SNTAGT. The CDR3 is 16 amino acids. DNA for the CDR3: TGTGCCAGCAGTGACTCCCCGGGACAGGGTGGTAATGAGCAGTTCTTC. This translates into CASSDSPGQGGNEQFF.

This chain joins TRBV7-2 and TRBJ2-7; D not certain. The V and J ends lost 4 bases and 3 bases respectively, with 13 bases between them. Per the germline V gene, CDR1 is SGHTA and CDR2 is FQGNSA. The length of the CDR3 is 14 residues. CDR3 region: CASSSNIVNYEQYF. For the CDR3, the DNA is TGTGCCAGCAGCTCCAACATCGTAAACTACGAGCAGTACTTC.

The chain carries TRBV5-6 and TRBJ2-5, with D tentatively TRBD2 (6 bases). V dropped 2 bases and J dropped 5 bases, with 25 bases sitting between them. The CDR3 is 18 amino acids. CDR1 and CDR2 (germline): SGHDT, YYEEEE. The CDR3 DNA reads TGTGCCAGCAGCTTTCCACTAGGAGGGCCTCCGGCTTTCGAGACCCAGTACTTC. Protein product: CASSFPLGGPPAFETQYF.

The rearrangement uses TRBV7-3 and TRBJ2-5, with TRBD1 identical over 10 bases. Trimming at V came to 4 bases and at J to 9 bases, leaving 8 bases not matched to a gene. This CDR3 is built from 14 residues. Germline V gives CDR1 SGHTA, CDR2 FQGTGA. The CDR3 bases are TGTGCCAGCAGCTCTAGACAGGGGGCCGATCCCCAGTACTTC. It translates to CASSSRQGADPQYF.

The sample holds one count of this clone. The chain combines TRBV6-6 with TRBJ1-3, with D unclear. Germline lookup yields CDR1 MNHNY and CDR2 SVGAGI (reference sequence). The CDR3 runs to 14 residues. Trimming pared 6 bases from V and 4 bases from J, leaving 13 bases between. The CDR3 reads CASRGGSRGNTIYF. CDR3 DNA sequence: TGTGCCAGCAGAGGAGGGTCTAGGGGAAACACCATATATTTT.

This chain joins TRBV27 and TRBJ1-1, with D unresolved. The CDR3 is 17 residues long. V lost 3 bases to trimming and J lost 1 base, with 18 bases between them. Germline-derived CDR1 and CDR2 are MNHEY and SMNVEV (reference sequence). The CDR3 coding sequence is TGTGCCAGCAGTTTTGCCGGGAGGGTGGAGACGAACACTGAAGCTTTCTTT. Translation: CASSFAGRVETNTEAFF.

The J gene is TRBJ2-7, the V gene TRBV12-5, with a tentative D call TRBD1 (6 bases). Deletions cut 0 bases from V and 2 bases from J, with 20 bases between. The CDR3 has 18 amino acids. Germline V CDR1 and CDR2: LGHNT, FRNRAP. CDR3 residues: CASGLVYSLRGQTYEQYF. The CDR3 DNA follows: TGTGCTAGTGGTTTGGTATATAGTCTTAGGGGACAAACCTACGAGCAGTACTTC.

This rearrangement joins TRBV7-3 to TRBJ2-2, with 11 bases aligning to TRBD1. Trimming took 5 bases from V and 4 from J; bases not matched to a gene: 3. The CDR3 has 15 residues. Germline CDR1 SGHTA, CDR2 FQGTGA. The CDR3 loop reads CASSRGTGGTGELFF. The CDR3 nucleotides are TGTGCCAGCAGCCGAGGGACAGGGGGCACCGGGGAGCTGTTTTTT.

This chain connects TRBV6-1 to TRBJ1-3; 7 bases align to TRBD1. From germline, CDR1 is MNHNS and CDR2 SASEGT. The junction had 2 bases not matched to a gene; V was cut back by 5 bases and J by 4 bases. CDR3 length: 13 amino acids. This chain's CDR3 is CASSQGGGNTIYF. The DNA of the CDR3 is TGTGCCAGCAGTCAGGGGGGCGGAAACACCATATATTTT.

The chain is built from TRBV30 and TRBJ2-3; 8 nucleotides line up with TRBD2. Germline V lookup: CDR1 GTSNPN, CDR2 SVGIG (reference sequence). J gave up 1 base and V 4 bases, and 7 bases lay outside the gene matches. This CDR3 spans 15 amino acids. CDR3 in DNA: TGTGCCTGGAACCGAGCGGGAGCCGGCACAGATACGCAGTATTTT. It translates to CAWNRAGAGTDTQYF. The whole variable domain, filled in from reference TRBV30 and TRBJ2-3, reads SQTIHQWPATLVQPVGSPLSLECTVEGTSNPNLYWYRQAAGRGLQLLFYSVGIGQISSEVPQNLSASRPQDRQFILSSKKLLLSDSGFYLCAWNRAGAGTDTQYFGPGTRLTVL.